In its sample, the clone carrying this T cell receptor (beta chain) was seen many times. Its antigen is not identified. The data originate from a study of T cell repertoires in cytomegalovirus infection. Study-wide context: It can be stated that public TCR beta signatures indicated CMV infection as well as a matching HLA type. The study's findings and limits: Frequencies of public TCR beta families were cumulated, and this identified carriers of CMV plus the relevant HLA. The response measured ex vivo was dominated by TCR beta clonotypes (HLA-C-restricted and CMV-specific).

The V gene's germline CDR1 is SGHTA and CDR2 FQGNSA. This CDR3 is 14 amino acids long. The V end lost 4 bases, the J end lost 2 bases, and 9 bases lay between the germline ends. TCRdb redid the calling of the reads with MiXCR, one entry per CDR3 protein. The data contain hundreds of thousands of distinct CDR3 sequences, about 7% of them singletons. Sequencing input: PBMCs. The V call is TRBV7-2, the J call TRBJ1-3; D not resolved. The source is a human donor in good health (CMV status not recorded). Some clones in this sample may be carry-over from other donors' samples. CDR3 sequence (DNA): TGTGCCAGCAGCTCTGAGGGTGCTGGAAACACCATATATTTT. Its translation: CASSSEGAGNTIYF.